A single sample is the source of the 11 T cell receptor beta chains below, sequenced in a study of blood T cell repertoires in COVID-19. Sequencing was performed with immunoSEQ multiplex PCR; in TCRdb, only in-frame clones are kept and a portion is missing. The repertoire holds about 410,000 clones, 89% seen once, with under 2% in the top ten. The sequencing input was peripheral blood. These TCRs come from a woman between 40 and 50 years old with COVID-19, enrolled during active disease.

The chain is built from TRBV7-2 and TRBJ1-3; no reliable D call. The CDR3 extends over 15 amino acids. Germline lookup yields CDR1 SGHTA and CDR2 FQGNSA. Trimming left V 0 bases short and J 4 bases short, with 10 bases between. The DNA of the CDR3 is TGTGCCAGCAGCTTAGCGCTCGGGAAAGGAAACACCATATATTTT. Amino acid sequence: CASSLALGKGNTIYF.

The chain links TRBV14 to TRBJ1-2; a weak D match, TRBD1 (6 bases). Germline V gene lookup returns CDR1 SGHDN and CDR2 FVKESK. CDR3 length: 16 amino acids. Trimming removed 4 bases from V and 3 bases from J, with 18 bases in between. As DNA, the CDR3 is TGTGCCAGCAGCCTGACAGGCAGGGGCGCGGACTATGGCTACACCTTC. Encoded protein: CASSLTGRGADYGYTF.

This clone showed up just once. V is TRBV5-1 and J is TRBJ2-1; D might be TRBD1 (5 bases). Germline CDR1 reads SGHRS; CDR2 reads YFSETQ. The CDR3 loop spans 15 amino acids. Between the trimmed V and J ends, which lost 4 bases and 0 bases, there was a span of 11 bases. In DNA, the CDR3 is TGCGCCAGCAGCCCAGGGTCCCTCTCCTACAATGAGCAGTTCTTC. This encodes CASSPGSLSYNEQFF.

The chain has TRBV20-1 and TRBJ2-1; D not resolved. This CDR3 region has 11 residues. Germline lookup yields CDR1 DFQATT and CDR2 SNEGSKA (reference sequence). Trimming removed 5 bases from V and 4 bases from J, with 6 bases in between. Here the CDR3 DNA reads TGCAGTGCTCCACGGTACAATGAGCAGTTCTTC. Translated: CSAPRYNEQFF.

To note about this clone: An end of the junction differs from the germline gene, which may be a read error. J is TRBJ2-5 and V is TRBV7-7, with a tentative D call TRBD1 (6 bases). CDR1 is SSHAT and CDR2 is FNYEAQ in the germline V gene (reference sequence). CDR3 length: 14 residues. CDR3 coding DNA: TGTGCTAGCAGCCGCCAGGGGTACCAAGAGACCCAGTACTTC. Protein sequence: CASSRQGYQETQYF.

The CDR3 protein is CASSPGTNEKLFF. CDR3 DNA sequence: TGTGCCAGCAGCCCCGGGACAAATGAAAAACTGTTTTTT. The chain is built from TRBV14 and TRBJ1-4, with D possibly being TRBD1 (6 bases). Looked up from germline, CDR1 is SGHDN and CDR2 is FVKESK. The CDR3 spans 13 residues. Trimming took 4 bases from V and 5 from J, leaving 8 bases between them.

The V call is TRBV9, the J call TRBJ2-7; TRBD2 matches 7 bases. This CDR3 contains 15 residues. CDR1 is SGDLS, CDR2 YYNGEE, per germline. The V gene end was trimmed by 3 bases and the J gene end by 6 bases; junction bases not matched to a gene: 12. The CDR3 here is CASSATGEGLGEQYF. The CDR3 DNA follows: TGTGCCAGCAGCGCGACGGGGGAGGGGCTGGGCGAGCAGTACTTC.

The J gene is TRBJ2-7, the V gene TRBV7-2; 7 bases line up with TRBD2. The CDR3 spans 14 residues. With V trimmed by 6 bases and J by 4 bases, 9 bases remained unmatched. Germline assignment: CDR1 SGHTA and CDR2 FQGNSA. CDR3 amino acids: CASRAAGVRYEQYF. The CDR3 coding sequence is TGTGCCAGCAGGGCGGCGGGAGTTAGGTACGAGCAGTACTTC.

The rearrangement links TRBV4-1 to TRBJ1-5, with a weak D call TRBD1 (5 bases). Trimming cost V 1 base and J 2 bases, with 15 bases left between them. Germline-derived CDR1 and CDR2 are MGHRA and YSYEKL. The CDR3 is 17 amino acids. The CDR3 DNA sequence: TGCGCCAGCAGCCAAGCCCCCTCGGGGGTTGGCAATCAGCCCCAGCATTTT. It translates to CASSQAPSGVGNQPQHF.

The chain joins TRBV5-4 to TRBJ2-7; the D is unclear. CDR3 length equals 14 residues. Germline V gene data show CDR1 as SGHNT and CDR2 as YYREEE (reference sequence). V was shortened by 0 bases and J by 3 bases, with 10 bases between the two germline ends. The CDR3 is CASSLEPLNYEQYF. The DNA of the CDR3 is TGTGCCAGCAGCTTGGAGCCTCTAAACTACGAGCAGTACTTC.

The chain joins TRBV18 to TRBJ2-5; perhaps TRBD2 as D (5 bases). This CDR3 contains 13 residues. CDR1 is KGHSH and CDR2 is LQKENI in the germline V gene. The germline V and J ends were trimmed by 5 bases and 2 bases, with 9 bases remaining between them. CDR3 loop: CASSAGAQETQYF. The CDR3 region has the DNA TGTGCCAGCTCAGCGGGCGCGCAAGAGACCCAGTACTTC.